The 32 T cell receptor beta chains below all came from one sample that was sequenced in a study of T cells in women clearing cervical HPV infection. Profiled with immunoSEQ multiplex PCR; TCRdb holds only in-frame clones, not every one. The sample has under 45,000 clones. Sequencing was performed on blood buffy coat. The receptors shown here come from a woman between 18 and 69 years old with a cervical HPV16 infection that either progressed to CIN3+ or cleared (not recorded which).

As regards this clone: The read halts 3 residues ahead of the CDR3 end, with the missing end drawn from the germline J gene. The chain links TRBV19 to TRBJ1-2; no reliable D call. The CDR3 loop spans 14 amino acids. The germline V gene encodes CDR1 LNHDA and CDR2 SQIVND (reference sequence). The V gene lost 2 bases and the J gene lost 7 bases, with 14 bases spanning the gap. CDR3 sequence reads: CASSISLSIPGYTF. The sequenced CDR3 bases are TGTGCCAGTAGTATATCCCTCTCTATCCCTGGC.

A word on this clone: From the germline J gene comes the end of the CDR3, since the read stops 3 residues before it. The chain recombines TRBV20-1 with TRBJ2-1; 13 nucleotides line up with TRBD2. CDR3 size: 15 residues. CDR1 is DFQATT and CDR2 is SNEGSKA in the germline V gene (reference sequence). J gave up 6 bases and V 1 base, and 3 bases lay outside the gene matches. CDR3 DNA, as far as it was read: TGCAGTGCTAGAGTGGGGACTAGCGGGATCAATGAG. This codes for CSARVGTSGINE. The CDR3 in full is CSARVGTSGINEQFF.

Incomplete CDR3 DNA: TGTGCCTGGAGTGTAGGGGGGGAGGACTATGGC. Translating it yields CAWSVGGEDYG. The CDR3, in full, reads CAWSVGGEDYGYTF. The chain has TRBV30 and TRBJ1-2, with D perhaps matching TRBD1 (6 bases). The read falls 3 residues short of the CDR3 end, and the missing part is taken from the germline J gene. CDR1 GTSNPN and CDR2 SVGIG come from the germline V gene (reference sequence). This CDR3 comprises 14 residues. With 0 bases removed from V and 3 bases from J, the gap between germline ends came to 11 bases.

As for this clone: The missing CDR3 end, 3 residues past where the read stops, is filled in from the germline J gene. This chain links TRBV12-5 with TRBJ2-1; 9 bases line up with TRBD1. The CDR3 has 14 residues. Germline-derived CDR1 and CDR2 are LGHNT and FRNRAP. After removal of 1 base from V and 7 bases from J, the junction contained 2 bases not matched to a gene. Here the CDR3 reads CASGLAGTGNEQFF. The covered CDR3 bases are TGTGCTAGTGGTTTGGCCGGGACAGGGAATGAG.

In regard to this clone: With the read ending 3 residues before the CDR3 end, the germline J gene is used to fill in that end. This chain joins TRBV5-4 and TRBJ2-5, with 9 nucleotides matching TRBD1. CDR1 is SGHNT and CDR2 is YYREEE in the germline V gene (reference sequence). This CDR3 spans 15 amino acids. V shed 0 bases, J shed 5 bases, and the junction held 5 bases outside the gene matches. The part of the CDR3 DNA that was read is TGTGCCAGCAGCTTGGGACAGGGGGTTGGGGAGACC. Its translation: CASSLGQGVGET. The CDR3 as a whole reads CASSLGQGVGETQYF. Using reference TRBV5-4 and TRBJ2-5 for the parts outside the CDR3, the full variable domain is ETGVTQSPTHLIKTRGQQVTLRCSSQSGHNTVSWYQQALGQGPQFIFQYYREEENGRGNFPPRFSGLQFPNYSSELNVNALELDDSALYLCASSLGQGVGETQYFGPGTRLLVL.

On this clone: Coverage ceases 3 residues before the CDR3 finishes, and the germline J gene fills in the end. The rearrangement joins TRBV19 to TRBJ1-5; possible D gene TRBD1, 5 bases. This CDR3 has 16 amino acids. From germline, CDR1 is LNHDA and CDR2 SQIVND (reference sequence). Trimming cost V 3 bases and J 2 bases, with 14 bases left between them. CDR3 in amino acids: CASSIIPGEGNQPQHF. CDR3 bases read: TGTGCCAGTAGTATCATTCCGGGGGAGGGCAATCAGCCC.

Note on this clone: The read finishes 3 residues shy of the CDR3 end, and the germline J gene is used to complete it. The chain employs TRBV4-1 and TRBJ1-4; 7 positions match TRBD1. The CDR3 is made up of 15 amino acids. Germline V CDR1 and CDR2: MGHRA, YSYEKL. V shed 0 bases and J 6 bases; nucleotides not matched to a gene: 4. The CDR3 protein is CASSQDDRVYEKLFF. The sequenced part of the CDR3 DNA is TGCGCCAGCAGCCAAGATGACAGGGTTTATGAAAAA.

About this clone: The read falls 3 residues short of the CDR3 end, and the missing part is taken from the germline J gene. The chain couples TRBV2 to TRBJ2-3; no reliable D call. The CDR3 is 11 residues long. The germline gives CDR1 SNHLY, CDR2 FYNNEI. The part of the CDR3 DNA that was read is TGTGCCAGCAGTGGGCAAGAGACG. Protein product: CASSGQET. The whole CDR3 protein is CASSGQETQYF. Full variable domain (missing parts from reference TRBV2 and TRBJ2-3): EPEVTQTPSHQVTQMGQEVILRCVPISNHLYFYWYRQILGQKVEFLVSFYNNEISEKSEIFDDQFSVERPDGSNFTLKIRSTKLEDSAMYFCASSGQETQYFGPGTRLTVL.

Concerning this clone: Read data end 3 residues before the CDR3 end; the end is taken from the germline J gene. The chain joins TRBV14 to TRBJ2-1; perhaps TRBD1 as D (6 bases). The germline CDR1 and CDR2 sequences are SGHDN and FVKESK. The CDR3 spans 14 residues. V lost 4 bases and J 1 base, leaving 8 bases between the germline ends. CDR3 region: CASSPGTSYNEQFF. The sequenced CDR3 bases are TGTGCCAGCAGCCCCGGGACATCCTACAATGAG.

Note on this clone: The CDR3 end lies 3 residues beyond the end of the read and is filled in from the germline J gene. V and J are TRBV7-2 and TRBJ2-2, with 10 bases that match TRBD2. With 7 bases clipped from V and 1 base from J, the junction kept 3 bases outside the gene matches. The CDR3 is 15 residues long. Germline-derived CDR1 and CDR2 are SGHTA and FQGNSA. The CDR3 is CASTWTSGNTGELFF. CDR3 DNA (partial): TGTGCCAGCACCTGGACTAGCGGGAACACCGGGGAG.

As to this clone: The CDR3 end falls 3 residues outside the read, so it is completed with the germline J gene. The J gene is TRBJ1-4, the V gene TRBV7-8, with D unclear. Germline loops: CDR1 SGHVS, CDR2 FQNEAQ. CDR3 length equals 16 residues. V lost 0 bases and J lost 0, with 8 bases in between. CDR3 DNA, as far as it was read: TGTGCCAGCAGCTTAGCTCGGGTCCCAACTAATGAAAAA. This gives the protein CASSLARVPTNEK. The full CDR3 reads CASSLARVPTNEKLFF.

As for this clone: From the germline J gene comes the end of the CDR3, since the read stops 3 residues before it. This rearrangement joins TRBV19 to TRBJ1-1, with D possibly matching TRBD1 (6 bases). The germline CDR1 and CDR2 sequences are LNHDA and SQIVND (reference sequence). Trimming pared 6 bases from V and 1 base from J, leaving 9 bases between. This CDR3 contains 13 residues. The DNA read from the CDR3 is TGTGCCAGTAGACAAGGGGGGAACACTGAA. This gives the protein CASRQGGNTE. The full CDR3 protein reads CASRQGGNTEAFF.

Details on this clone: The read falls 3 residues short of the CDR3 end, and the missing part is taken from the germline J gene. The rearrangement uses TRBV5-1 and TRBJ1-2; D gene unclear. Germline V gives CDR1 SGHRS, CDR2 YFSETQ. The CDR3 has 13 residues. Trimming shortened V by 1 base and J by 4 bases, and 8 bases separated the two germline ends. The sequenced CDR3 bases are TGCGCCAGCAGCTTGACTCCAACCTATGGC. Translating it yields CASSLTPTYG. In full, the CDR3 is CASSLTPTYGYTF.

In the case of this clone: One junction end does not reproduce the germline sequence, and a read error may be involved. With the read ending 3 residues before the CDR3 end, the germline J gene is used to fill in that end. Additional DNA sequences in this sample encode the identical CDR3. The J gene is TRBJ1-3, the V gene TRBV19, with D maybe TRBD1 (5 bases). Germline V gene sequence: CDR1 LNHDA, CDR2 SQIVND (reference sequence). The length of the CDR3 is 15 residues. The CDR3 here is CASSLSRETGNTIYF. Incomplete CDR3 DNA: TGTGCCAGTAGTCTTTCCAGGGAAACTGGAAACACA. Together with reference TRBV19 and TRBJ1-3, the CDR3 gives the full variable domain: DGGITQSPKYLFRKEGQNVTLSCEQNLNHDAMYWYRQDPGQGLRLIYYSQIVNDFQKGDIAEGYSVSREKKESFPLTVTSAQKNPTAFYLCASSLSRETGNTIYFGEGSWLTVV.

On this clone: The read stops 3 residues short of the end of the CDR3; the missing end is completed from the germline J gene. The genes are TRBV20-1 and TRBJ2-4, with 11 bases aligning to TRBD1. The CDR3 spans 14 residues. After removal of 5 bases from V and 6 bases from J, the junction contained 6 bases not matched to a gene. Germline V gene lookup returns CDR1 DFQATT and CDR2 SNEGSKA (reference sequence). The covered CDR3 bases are TGCAGTGCTCTCTCCGGGACAGGGGGAAACATT. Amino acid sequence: CSALSGTGGNI. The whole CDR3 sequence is CSALSGTGGNIQYF.

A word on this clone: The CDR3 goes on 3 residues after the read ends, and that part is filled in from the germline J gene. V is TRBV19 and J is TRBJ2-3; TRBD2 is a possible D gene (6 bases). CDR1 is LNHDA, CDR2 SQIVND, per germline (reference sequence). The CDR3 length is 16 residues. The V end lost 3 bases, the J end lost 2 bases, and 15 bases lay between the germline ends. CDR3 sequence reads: CASSIGPGEHTDTQYF. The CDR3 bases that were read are TGTGCCAGTAGTATTGGCCCGGGGGAACACACAGATACG.

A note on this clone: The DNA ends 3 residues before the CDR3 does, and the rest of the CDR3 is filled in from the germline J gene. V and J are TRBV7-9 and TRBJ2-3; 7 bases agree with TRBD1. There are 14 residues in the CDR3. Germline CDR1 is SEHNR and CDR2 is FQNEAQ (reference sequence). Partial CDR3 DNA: TGTGCCAGCAGCAGCCGGGACAGCAAAGAGACG. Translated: CASSSRDSKET. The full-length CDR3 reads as CASSSRDSKETQYF.

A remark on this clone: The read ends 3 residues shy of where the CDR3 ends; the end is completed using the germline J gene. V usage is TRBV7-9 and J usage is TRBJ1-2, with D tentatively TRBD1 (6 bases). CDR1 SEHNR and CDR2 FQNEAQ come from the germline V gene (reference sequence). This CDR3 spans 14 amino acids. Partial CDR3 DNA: TGTGCCAGCTCAACAGGACGGTGGACAGATACC. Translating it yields CASSTGRWTDT. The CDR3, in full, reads CASSTGRWTDTYTF.

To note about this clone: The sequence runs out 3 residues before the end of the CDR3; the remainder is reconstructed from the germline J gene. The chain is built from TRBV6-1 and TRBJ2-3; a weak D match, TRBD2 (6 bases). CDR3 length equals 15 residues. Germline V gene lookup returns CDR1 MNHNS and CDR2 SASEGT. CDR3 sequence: CASSVSPVEGQPQYF. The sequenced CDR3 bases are TGTGCCAGCAGTGTAAGCCCCGTGGAGGGGCAACCG.

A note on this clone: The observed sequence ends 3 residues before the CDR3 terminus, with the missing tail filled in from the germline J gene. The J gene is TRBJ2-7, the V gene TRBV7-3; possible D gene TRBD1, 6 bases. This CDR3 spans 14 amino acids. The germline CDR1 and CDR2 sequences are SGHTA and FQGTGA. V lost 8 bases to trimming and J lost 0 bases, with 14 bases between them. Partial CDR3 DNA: TGTGCCAGCGCGCTAGGGGGTAGCTCCTACGAG. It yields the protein CASALGGSSYE. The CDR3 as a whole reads CASALGGSSYEQYF.

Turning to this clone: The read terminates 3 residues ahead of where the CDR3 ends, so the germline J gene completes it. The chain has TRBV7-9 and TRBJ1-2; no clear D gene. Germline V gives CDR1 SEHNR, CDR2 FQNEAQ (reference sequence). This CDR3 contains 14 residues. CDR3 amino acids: CASSPRRIGYDYTF. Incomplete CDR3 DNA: TGTGCCAGCAGCCCCCGCAGGATAGGCTACGAC.

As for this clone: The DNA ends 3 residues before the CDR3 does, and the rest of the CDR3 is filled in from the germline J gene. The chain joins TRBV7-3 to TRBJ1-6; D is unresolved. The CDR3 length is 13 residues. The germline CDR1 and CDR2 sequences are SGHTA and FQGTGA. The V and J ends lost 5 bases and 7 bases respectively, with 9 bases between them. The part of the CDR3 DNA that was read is TGTGCCAGCAGCCCCCACGGGAATTCACCC. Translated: CASSPHGNSP. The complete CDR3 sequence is CASSPHGNSPLHF. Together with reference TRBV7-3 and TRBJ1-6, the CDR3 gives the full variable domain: GAGVSQTPSNKVTEKGKYVELRCDPISGHTALYWYRQSLGQGPEFLIYFQGTGAADDSGLPNDRFFAVRPEGSVSTLKIQRTERGDSAVYLCASSPHGNSPLHFGNGTRLTVT.

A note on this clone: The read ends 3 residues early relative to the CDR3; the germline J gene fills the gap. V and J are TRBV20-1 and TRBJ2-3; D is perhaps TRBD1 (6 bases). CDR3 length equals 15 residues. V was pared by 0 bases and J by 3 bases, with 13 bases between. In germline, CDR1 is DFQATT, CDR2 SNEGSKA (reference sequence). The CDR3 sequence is CSARDRTEGTDTQYF. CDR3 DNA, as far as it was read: TGCAGTGCTAGAGATAGGACAGAAGGGACAGATACG.

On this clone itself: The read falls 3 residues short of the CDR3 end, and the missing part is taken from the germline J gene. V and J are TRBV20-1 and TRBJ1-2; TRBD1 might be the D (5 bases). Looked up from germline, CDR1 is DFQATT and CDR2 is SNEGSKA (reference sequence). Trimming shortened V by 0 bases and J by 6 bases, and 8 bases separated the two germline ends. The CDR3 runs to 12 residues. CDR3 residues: CSARDAGDGYTF. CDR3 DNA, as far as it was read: TGCAGTGCTAGAGATGCGGGGGATGGC.

CDR3 bases read: TGTGCCAGCAGTGAAGGGGCGGGAACGTTCTACAATGAG. It specifies CASSEGAGTFYNE. The entire CDR3 sequence reads CASSEGAGTFYNEQFF. V and J are TRBV6-1 and TRBJ2-1, with D possibly TRBD2 on 6 matching bases. Sequencing ends 3 residues short of the CDR3 end; the germline J gene provides the rest. The CDR3 covers 16 residues. Per germline, CDR1 MNHNS and CDR2 SASEGT. V lost 1 base, J lost 3 bases, and 13 bases lay in between.

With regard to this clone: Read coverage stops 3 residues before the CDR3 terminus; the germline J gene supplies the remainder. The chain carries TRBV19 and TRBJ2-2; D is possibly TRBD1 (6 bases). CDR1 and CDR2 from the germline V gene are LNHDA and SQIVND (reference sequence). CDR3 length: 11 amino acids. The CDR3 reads CASSMRGKLFF. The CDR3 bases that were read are TGTGCCAGTAGTATGAGGGGGAAG.

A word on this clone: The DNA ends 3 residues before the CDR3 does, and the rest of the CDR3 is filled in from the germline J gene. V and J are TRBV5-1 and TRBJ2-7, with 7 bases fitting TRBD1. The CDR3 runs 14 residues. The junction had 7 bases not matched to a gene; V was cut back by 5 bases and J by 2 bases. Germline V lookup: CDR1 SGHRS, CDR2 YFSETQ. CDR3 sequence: CASSPTGRAYEQYF. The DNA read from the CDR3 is TGCGCCAGCAGTCCGACAGGGAGAGCCTACGAG.

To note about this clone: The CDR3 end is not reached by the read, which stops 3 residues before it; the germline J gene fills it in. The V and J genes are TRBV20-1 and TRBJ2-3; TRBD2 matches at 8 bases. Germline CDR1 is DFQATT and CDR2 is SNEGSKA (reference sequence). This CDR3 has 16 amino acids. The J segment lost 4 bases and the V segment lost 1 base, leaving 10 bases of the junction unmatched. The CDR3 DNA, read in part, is TGCAGTGCTAGAGTTGAAGCGGGAGCCCCCCCAGATACG. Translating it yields CSARVEAGAPPDT. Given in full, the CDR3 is CSARVEAGAPPDTQYF.

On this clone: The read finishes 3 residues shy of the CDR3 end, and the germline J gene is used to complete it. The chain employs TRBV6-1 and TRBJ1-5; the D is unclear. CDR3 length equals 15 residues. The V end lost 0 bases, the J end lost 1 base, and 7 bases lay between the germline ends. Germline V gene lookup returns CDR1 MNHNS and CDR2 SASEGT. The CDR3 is CASSEARLSNQPQHF. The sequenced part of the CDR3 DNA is TGTGCCAGCAGTGAAGCCAGATTGAGCAATCAGCCC.

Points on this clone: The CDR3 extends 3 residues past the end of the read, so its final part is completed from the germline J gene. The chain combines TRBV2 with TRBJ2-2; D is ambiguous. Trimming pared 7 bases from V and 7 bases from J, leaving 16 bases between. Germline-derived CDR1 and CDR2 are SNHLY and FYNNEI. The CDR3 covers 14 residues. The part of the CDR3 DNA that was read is TGTGCCAGCACCCCTGTGAGGTCGGGCGGGGAG. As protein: CASTPVRSGGE. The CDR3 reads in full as CASTPVRSGGELFF.

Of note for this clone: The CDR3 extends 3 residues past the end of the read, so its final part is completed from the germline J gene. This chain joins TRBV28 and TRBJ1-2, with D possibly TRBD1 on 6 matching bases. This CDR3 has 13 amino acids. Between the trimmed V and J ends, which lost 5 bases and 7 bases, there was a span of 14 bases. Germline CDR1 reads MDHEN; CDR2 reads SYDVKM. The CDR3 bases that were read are TGTGCCAGCAGTGTCGGGGGGCTGTCTGGC. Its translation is CASSVGGLSG. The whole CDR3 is CASSVGGLSGYTF.

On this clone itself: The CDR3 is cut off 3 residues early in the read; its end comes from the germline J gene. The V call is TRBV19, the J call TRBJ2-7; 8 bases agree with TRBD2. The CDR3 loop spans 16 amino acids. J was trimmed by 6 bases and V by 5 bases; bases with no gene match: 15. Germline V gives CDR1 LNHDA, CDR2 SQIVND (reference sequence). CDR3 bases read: TGTGCCAGTAGTGCCCCCGGCGGGGGGCCCACCGGCGAG. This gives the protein CASSAPGGGPTGE. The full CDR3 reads CASSAPGGGPTGEQYF.